The rows below give T cell receptor beta chains drawn from one sample of a study of T cells in Graves' hyperthyroidism and ophthalmopathy. TCRdb independently ran MiXCR on the multiplex PCR reads; one entry per CDR3 protein. Among approximately 400,000 distinct CDR3 sequences listed, roughly 13% were seen once. What was sequenced was blood. The receptors originated from a man aged 50-60 years with Graves' ophthalmopathy. Both conserved end residues are part of each CDR3. The D gene is left open where the match is weak. Clone size is shown for a subset of rows, as once, few, many or a class of expanded clone.

v_call	d_call	j_call	clone_size	cdr3_nt	cdr3_aa
TRBV14	TRBD2	TRBJ2-5	-	TGTGCCAGCAGCCAGAGCGGGAGTGTCAAGGAGACCCAGTACTTC	CASSQSGSVKETQYF
TRBV12-3/TRBV12-4	-	TRBJ1-1	many	TGTGCCAGCAGTTTAAAGGGGCCGGATACTGAAGCTTTCTTT	CASSLKGPDTEAFF
TRBV7-2	-	TRBJ2-3	many	TGTGCCAGCAGCTTAGCCTTGGGGGTCACAGATACGCAGTATTTT	CASSLALGVTDTQYF
TRBV4-2	-	TRBJ2-3	-	TGTGCCAGCAGCCAAGAGTTAACGGCTCCGATTCACACAGATACGCAGTATTTT	CASSQELTAPIHTDTQYF
TRBV6-1	TRBD1	TRBJ2-3	-	TGTGCCAGCAGACGGGACAGGATAAGCACAGATACGCAGTATTTT	CASRRDRISTDTQYF
TRBV14	-	TRBJ2-2	few	TGTGCCAGCAGCCCAGATTTCGGGGAGCTGTTTTTT	CASSPDFGELFF
TRBV24-1	-	TRBJ2-1	-	TGTGCCACCAGTGATAGAAGGGCAGGGTTAGAGCAGTTCTTC	CATSDRRAGLEQFF
TRBV6-1	-	TRBJ2-5	many	TGTGCCAGCAGGATCCGCTCCTCGTGGGGCTCCGGAGAGACCCAGTACTTC	CASRIRSSWGSGETQYF
TRBV12-3/TRBV12-4	TRBD2	TRBJ2-7	many	TGTGCCAGCAGTTATCCAGCGGGAGCCATCTACGAGCAGTACTTC	CASSYPAGAIYEQYF
TRBV9	TRBD1	TRBJ2-5	many	TGTGCCAGCAGCGAGAATGCCGGGACAGGGGAAAGGGAGACCCAGTACTTC	CASSENAGTGERETQYF
TRBV5-1	-	TRBJ2-7	many	TGCGCCAGCAGCTTGCCGGCGGGCCGGGGCGAGCAGTACTTC	CASSLPAGRGEQYF
TRBV20-1	TRBD1	TRBJ2-3	many	TGCAGTGCTTCTGACAGGGCCCCAGATACGCAGTATTTT	CSASDRAPDTQYF
TRBV28	-	TRBJ2-2	many	TGTGCCAGCAGGAACACCGGGGAGCTGTTTTTT	CASRNTGELFF
TRBV7-9	TRBD2	TRBJ2-3	-	TGTGCCAGCAGCGTAGGACTAGTTGGAGGCGCAGATACGCAGTATTTT	CASSVGLVGGADTQYF
TRBV6-1	-	TRBJ1-5	-	TGTGCCAGCAGTCCCACGGACGGGGGTTGGCATTTT	CASSPTDGGWHF
TRBV9	-	TRBJ2-1	-	TGTGCCAGCAGCGTAGATCTTAGCGACTACAATGAGCAGTTCTTC	CASSVDLSDYNEQFF
TRBV29-1	TRBD2	TRBJ2-2	-	TGCAGCGTTGATTCTGGTAAAGGACTAGCGGGTTCCGCTGGGGAGCTGTTTTTT	CSVDSGKGLAGSAGELFF
TRBV11-3	-	TRBJ2-7	many	TGTGCCAGCAGCTTAACGTTCCAGGGGAACTACGAGCAGTACTTC	CASSLTFQGNYEQYF
TRBV20-1	TRBD2	TRBJ2-1	many	TGCAGTGCTAGTGGGGTGACTAGCGGGAGATTAGGTGAGCAGTTCTTC	CSASGVTSGRLGEQFF
TRBV10-3	TRBD2	TRBJ2-2	few	TGTGCCACCGGGACTAGCCGCGACACCGGGGAGCTGTTTTTT	CATGTSRDTGELFF
TRBV5-1	-	TRBJ1-1	many	TGCGCCAGCAGCTTGGCTGGGACCCGGCACACTGAAGCTTTCTTT	CASSLAGTRHTEAFF
TRBV11-2	-	TRBJ2-1	many	TGTGCCAGCAGCTTAGGGACTACCCTCGAGCCTAACTCCTACAATGAGCAGTTCTTC	CASSLGTTLEPNSYNEQFF
TRBV12-3/TRBV12-4	TRBD1	TRBJ1-2	many	TGTGCCAGCACCGCTCCGGGACAGGGCGTCCCTGGCTACACCTTC	CASTAPGQGVPGYTF
TRBV6-1	-	TRBJ1-1	-	TGTGCCAGCAGTGAAGCAGGTCAGAGCCTTACGGCTTTCTTT	CASSEAGQSLTAFF
TRBV27	-	TRBJ2-5	many	TGTGCCAGCAGTCGCAGACACGGGAACCCGGGGGAGACCCAGTACTTC	CASSRRHGNPGETQYF
TRBV4-2	TRBD1	TRBJ1-5	few	TGTGCCAGCAGCCAAGATTTTGGACAGGATAGCAATCAGCCCCAGCATTTT	CASSQDFGQDSNQPQHF
TRBV11-2	TRBD2	TRBJ2-4	many	TGTGCCAGCAGCTTAAACCCTAGCGGGATAAACATTCAGTACTTC	CASSLNPSGINIQYF
TRBV29-1	-	TRBJ1-1	many	TGCAGCGTCGAACGACAGATCGGCACTGAAGCTTTCTTT	CSVERQIGTEAFF
TRBV9	TRBD2	TRBJ2-7	few	TGTGCCAGCAGCGGAGGGACTAGCGGGAGCTCCTACGAGCAGTACTTC	CASSGGTSGSSYEQYF
TRBV19	TRBD1	TRBJ2-1	-	TGTGCCAGTAGTAGCCAGGGGGCCATTTCAAACTATGAGCAGTTCTTC	CASSSQGAISNYEQFF
TRBV11-2	TRBD2	TRBJ2-3	many	TGTGCCAGCAGCAGGACTAGCGATTCAGATACGCAGTATTTT	CASSRTSDSDTQYF
TRBV28	TRBD2	TRBJ2-5	-	TGTGCCAGCAGCCTTACTCGACTAGCGGGCGAAAGGGCAGAGACCCAGTACTTC	CASSLTRLAGERAETQYF
TRBV19	TRBD1	TRBJ1-1	-	TGTGCCAGTAGTATGGACAGGATGAACACTGAAGCTTTCTTT	CASSMDRMNTEAFF
TRBV7-2	TRBD1	TRBJ2-1	many	TGTGCCAGCAGCTCGGGACAGGGCCTCTACAATGAGCAGTTCTTC	CASSSGQGLYNEQFF
TRBV5-1	TRBD1	TRBJ2-4	many	TGCGCCAGCAGCTTCGACAGGGGAAGAGACATTCAGTACTTC	CASSFDRGRDIQYF
TRBV20-1	TRBD2	TRBJ2-7	many	TGCAGTGCTTGGACTAGCGGGAGAGGGACCTACGAGCAGTACTTC	CSAWTSGRGTYEQYF
TRBV4-1	-	TRBJ2-5	many	TGCGCCAGCAGCCAAGTTGCGGAGACCCAGTACTTC	CASSQVAETQYF
TRBV6-1	-	TRBJ1-1	few	TGTGCCAGCTTGGCCCGATGGAACACTGAAGCTTTCTTT	CASLARWNTEAFF
TRBV14	-	TRBJ2-3	-	TGTGCCAGCAGCCAAGAGTCGGTAGATACGCAGTATTTT	CASSQESVDTQYF
TRBV4-1	-	TRBJ2-7	few	TGCGCCAGCAGCCAAGGCAACCGGAGCTCCTACGAGCAGTACTTC	CASSQGNRSSYEQYF
TRBV5-6	TRBD1	TRBJ2-7	many	TGTGCCAGCAGCTTGAGACAGGGGTTTTACGAGCAGTACTTC	CASSLRQGFYEQYF
TRBV5-8	-	TRBJ2-1	many	TGTGCCAGCAGCTTAAAACTAGAAGCACGATTCAATGAGCAGTTCTTC	CASSLKLEARFNEQFF
TRBV7-2	-	TRBJ2-1	-	TGTGCCAGCAGCTTAGAGGCGGGACCCTACAATGAGCAGTTCTTC	CASSLEAGPYNEQFF
TRBV29-1	TRBD2	TRBJ2-3	many	TGCAGCGTTGATATTAGCGGGACCTTCACAGATACGCAGTATTTT	CSVDISGTFTDTQYF
TRBV7-9	TRBD1	TRBJ1-2	few	TGTGCCAGCAGCCACGGGCCCGGGACAGGGGAGGGCTACACCTTC	CASSHGPGTGEGYTF
TRBV29-1	TRBD2	TRBJ2-7	many	TGCAGCGCCAGATCGCGGACTAGCTCCTACGAGCAGTACTTC	CSARSRTSSYEQYF
TRBV28	-	TRBJ1-2	-	TGTGCCAGCGGGGTTAGGTATGGCTACACCTTC	CASGVRYGYTF
TRBV10-1	-	TRBJ2-1	-	TGCGCCAGCAGCGGGACGATTGGCAATGAGCAGTTCTTC	CASSGTIGNEQFF
TRBV5-1	-	TRBJ2-2	-	TGCGCCAGCAGCTATGACAGAGTGGCCGGGGAGCTGTTTTTT	CASSYDRVAGELFF
TRBV6-1	-	TRBJ2-1	few	TGTGCCAGCATTAGGACGGCTTCTGACGGTGAGCAGTTCTTC	CASIRTASDGEQFF